These 22 T cell receptor beta chains originate from one sample sequenced in a study of response to subunit inactivated influenza vaccine. TCRdb fed the RT-PCR reads into MiXCR, producing one record per CDR3 protein. The sample consists of about 300,000 distinct CDR3 sequences, 22% of them appearing once. The sample consisted of PBMCs from blood, taken approximately 20 months after vaccination. These receptors were taken from a man in his fifties or sixties who received an inactivated influenza vaccine.

This clonotype was counted ten times or more. The genes are TRBV20-1 and TRBJ1-1, with 11 bases that match TRBD1. The V gene end was trimmed by 5 bases and the J gene end by 8 bases; junction bases not matched to a gene: 4. The CDR3 contains 12 residues. Per germline, CDR1 DFQATT and CDR2 SNEGSKA (reference sequence). The CDR3, as DNA: TGCAGTGCTGGACAGGGGGCGGGGGAAGCTTTCTTT. Translating gives CSAGQGAGEAFF.

This clonotype was counted between two and nine times. The chain has TRBV12-3 or TRBV12-4 and TRBJ1-6, with D possibly TRBD1 on 5 matching bases. There are 16 residues in the CDR3. V was cut by 1 base and J by 10 bases, with 17 bases left in between. This CDR3 is CASSLGGQGVKSPLHF. In DNA, the CDR3 is TGTGCCAGCAGTTTAGGTGGTCAGGGTGTAAAATCACCCCTCCACTTT.

The V call is TRBV12-3 or TRBV12-4, the J call TRBJ1-6, with TRBD1 as a possible D gene (6 bases). CDR3 length: 15 amino acids. V gave up 5 bases and J gave up 7 bases, with 15 bases separating them. CDR3 in DNA: TGTGCCAGCAGTACTGAGACAGGCGGCAATTCACCCCTCCACTTT. Encoded protein: CASSTETGGNSPLHF.

In its sample, this clonotype was seen many times. This CDR3 reads CASSFLKTDSYMNTEAFF. In DNA form, the CDR3 reads TGCGCCAGCAGCTTTTTGAAAACGGACAGCTACATGAACACTGAAGCTTTCTTT. The gene calls are TRBV5-1 and TRBJ1-1; D is possibly TRBD1 (6 bases). The CDR3 covers 18 residues. The V gene's germline CDR1 is SGHRS and CDR2 YFSETQ. Trimming cost V 2 bases and J 0 bases, with 20 bases left between them.

This sequence joins TRBV5-6 and TRBJ1-1; D is unclear. This CDR3 has 14 residues. Germline assignment: CDR1 SGHDT and CDR2 YYEEEE. Trimming removed 2 bases at V and 5 bases at J, with 13 bases between. As DNA, the CDR3 is TGTGCCAGCAGCTTCCCGGGTTATGGGACTGAAGCTTTCTTT. Translation: CASSFPGYGTEAFF.

This chain uses TRBV7-9 with TRBJ2-5; D gene uncertain. Trimming took 5 bases from V and 1 from J, leaving 14 bases between them. Germline V lookup: CDR1 SEHNR, CDR2 FQNEAQ (reference sequence). The CDR3 spans 15 residues. CDR3 nucleotide sequence: TGTGCCAGCAGCCTACGAACAGTACTCCAAGAGACCCAGTACTTC. This sequence encodes CASSLRTVLQETQYF.

This clonotype was observed a handful of times. The chain couples TRBV25-1 to TRBJ1-5; unclear D gene. The germline V gene encodes CDR1 MGHDK and CDR2 SYGVNS. Trimming removed 3 bases from V and 5 bases from J, with 11 bases in between. The CDR3 length is 14 residues. The CDR3: CASSETGKDQPQHF. The CDR3 DNA reads TGTGCCAGCAGTGAGACGGGAAAGGATCAGCCCCAGCATTTT.

This clonotype was seen at least ten times. The chain uses TRBV6-1 and TRBJ1-2, with a weak D call TRBD1 (5 bases). Trimming removed 4 bases at V and 4 bases at J, with 13 bases between. CDR1 and CDR2 from the germline V gene are MNHNS and SASEGT. The CDR3 covers 14 residues. The CDR3 nucleotides read TGTGCCAGCAGTGTGGCAGCAGGGAGCTATGGCTACACCTTC. Its translation is CASSVAAGSYGYTF.

This CDR3 reads CASSQGVSEAFF. In DNA form, the CDR3 reads TGCGCCAGCAGCCAAGGGGTATCTGAAGCTTTCTTT. J is TRBJ1-1 and V is TRBV4-3; D uncertain. Deletions cut 1 base from V and 6 bases from J, with 6 bases between. The V gene's germline CDR1 is LGHNA and CDR2 YSLEER. The CDR3 loop spans 12 amino acids.

This chain links TRBV19 with TRBJ1-2; D gene uncertain. Germline V gene lookup returns CDR1 LNHDA and CDR2 SQIVND (reference sequence). V dropped 7 bases and J dropped 3 bases, with 9 bases sitting between them. This CDR3 is 12 amino acids long. CDR3: CASTRRDYGYTF. For the CDR3, the DNA is TGTGCCAGTACCCGAAGGGACTATGGCTACACCTTC.

There are many counts of this clonotype. V gene TRBV2 combines with J gene TRBJ1-6, with D unclear. V lost 2 bases and J lost 6, with 8 bases in between. CDR1 and CDR2 from the germline V gene are SNHLY and FYNNEI. This CDR3 comprises 14 residues. The CDR3 sequence is CASSESRFNSPLHF. The DNA of the CDR3 is TGTGCCAGCAGTGAATCCAGGTTTAATTCACCCCTCCACTTT.

This sequence joins TRBV12-3 or TRBV12-4 and TRBJ2-5, with TRBD2 identical over 10 bases. J lost 6 bases, V lost 5 bases, and 12 bases had no gene match. This CDR3 has 16 residues. The CDR3 sequence: CASSPEAGGPVKTQYF. In nucleotides, the CDR3 is TGTGCCAGCAGTCCTGAAGCGGGAGGGCCGGTTAAGACCCAGTACTTC.

The genes are TRBV2 and TRBJ2-4; TRBD2 agrees at 9 bases. Germline V gives CDR1 SNHLY, CDR2 FYNNEI. The CDR3 length is 14 residues. Trimming took 6 bases from V and 8 from J; bases not matched to a gene: 8. CDR3 nucleotides: TGTGCCAGCAGGCACATAGCGGGAGAGTACATTCAGTACTTC. Amino acids: CASRHIAGEYIQYF.

CDR3 DNA: TGTGCCAGTAGACCTCAGGGTTCGGTTATGGCCGGGGAGCTGTTTTTT. It encodes CASRPQGSVMAGELFF. This chain links TRBV19 with TRBJ2-2; perhaps TRBD1 as D (5 bases). Trimming removed 6 bases at V and 6 bases at J, with 20 bases between. Germline V gives CDR1 LNHDA, CDR2 SQIVND (reference sequence). This CDR3 region has 16 residues.

The CDR3 loop is CASSLVETVYGYTF. The CDR3 coding sequence is TGTGCCAGCAGCTTAGTCGAGACAGTCTATGGCTACACCTTC. The chain uses TRBV7-9 and TRBJ1-2; perhaps TRBD1 as D (5 bases). V was pared by 1 base and J by 4 bases, with 10 bases between. This CDR3 comprises 14 residues. Looked up from germline, CDR1 is SEHNR and CDR2 is FQNEAQ (reference sequence).

This CDR3 reads CSVGTSGATLSGYTF. The CDR3 region has the DNA TGCAGCGTTGGGACTTCAGGGGCGACTCTTTCCGGCTACACCTTC. V usage is TRBV29-1 and J usage is TRBJ1-2; tentatively, D is TRBD1 (6 bases). The CDR3 contains 15 residues. CDR1 SQVTM and CDR2 ANQGSEA come from the germline V gene. V lost 4 bases to trimming and J lost 8 bases, with 23 bases between them.

The chain carries TRBV11-3 and TRBJ2-1, with 8 bases matching TRBD2. J lost 2 bases, V lost 5 bases, and 8 bases had no gene match. This CDR3 region has 16 residues. CDR1 and CDR2 from the germline V gene are SGHNT and YENEEA. The CDR3 sequence is CASSAGASGPYNEQFF. CDR3 bases: TGTGCCAGCAGCGCTGGGGCTAGCGGGCCCTACAATGAGCAGTTCTTC.

The chain combines TRBV11-2 with TRBJ2-3, with TRBD1 identical over 11 bases. The CDR3 sequence is 16 residues long. The germline gives CDR1 SGHAT, CDR2 FQNNGV. V lost 5 bases, J lost 1 base, and 5 bases stayed unmatched. This CDR3 reads CASSKRTGGGTDTQYF. CDR3 sequence (DNA): TGTGCCAGCAGCAAAAGGACAGGGGGCGGCACAGATACGCAGTATTTT.

Remarks on this clonotype: A much larger clone lies a single base off, so this may be a read error. The rearrangement uses TRBV20-1 and TRBJ1-1; the match to TRBD1 covers 9 bases. CDR3 length: 16 residues. From germline, CDR1 is DFQATT and CDR2 SNEGSKA (reference sequence). V shed 0 bases and J 2 bases; nucleotides not matched to a gene: 7. For the CDR3, the DNA is TGCAGTGCTAGAGATGCCGGACAGGGGATAAACACTGAAGCTTTCTTT. Amino acids: CSARDAGQGINTEAFF.

This clonotype was recorded at least ten times. The chain employs TRBV10-3 and TRBJ1-1; 9 positions match TRBD1. The germline V gene encodes CDR1 ENHRY and CDR2 SYGVKD. CDR3 size: 14 residues. The ends lost 3 bases at V and 5 bases at J; junction bases unmatched: 4. The CDR3 loop reads CAISETGGRTEAFF. The CDR3 region has the DNA TGTGCCATCAGTGAAACAGGGGGCAGGACTGAAGCTTTCTTT.

This clonotype occurred a few times. V gene TRBV6-2 or TRBV6-3 combines with J gene TRBJ1-5, with D possibly being TRBD1 (5 bases). This CDR3 is 12 amino acids long. CDR1 MNHEY and CDR2 SVGEGT come from the germline V gene. Trimming removed 6 bases from V and 5 bases from J, with 8 bases in between. The CDR3 region has the DNA TGTGCCAGCAGCGGGACGGATCAGCCCCAGCATTTT. It encodes CASSGTDQPQHF.

This clonotype was seen only a few times. A junction boundary mismatches the germline segment, possibly from a read error. The V call is TRBV10-3, the J call TRBJ2-1; D unclear. Germline CDR1 ENHRY, CDR2 SYGVKD. This CDR3 contains 13 residues. The CDR3 loop reads CAISKSPTNEQFF. CDR3 nucleotide sequence: TGTGCCATCAGTAAGTCCCCTACCAATGAGCAGTTCTTC.